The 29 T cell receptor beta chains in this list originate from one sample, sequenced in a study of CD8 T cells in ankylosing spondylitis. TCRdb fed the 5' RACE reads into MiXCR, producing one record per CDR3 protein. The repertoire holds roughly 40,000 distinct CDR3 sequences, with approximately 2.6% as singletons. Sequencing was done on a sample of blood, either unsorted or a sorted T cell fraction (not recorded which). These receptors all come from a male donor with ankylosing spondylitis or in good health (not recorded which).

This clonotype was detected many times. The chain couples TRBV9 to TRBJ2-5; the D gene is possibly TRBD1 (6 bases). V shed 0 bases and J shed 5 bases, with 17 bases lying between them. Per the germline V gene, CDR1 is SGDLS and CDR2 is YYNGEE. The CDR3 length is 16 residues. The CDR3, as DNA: TGTGCCAGCAGCGTAGCTACGACGACAGGTTGGGAGACCCAGTACTTC. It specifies CASSVATTTGWETQYF.

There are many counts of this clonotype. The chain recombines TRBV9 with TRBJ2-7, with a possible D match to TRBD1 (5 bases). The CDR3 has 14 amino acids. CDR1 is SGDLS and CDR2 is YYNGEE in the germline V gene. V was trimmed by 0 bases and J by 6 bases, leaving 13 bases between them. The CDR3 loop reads CASSVEGETGEQYF. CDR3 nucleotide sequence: TGTGCCAGCAGCGTAGAAGGGGAAACCGGCGAGCAGTACTTC.

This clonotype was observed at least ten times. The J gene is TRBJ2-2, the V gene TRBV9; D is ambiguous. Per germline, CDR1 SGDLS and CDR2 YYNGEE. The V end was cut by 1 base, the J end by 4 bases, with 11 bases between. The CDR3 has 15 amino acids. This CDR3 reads CASSVRRSLTGELFF. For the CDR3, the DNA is TGTGCCAGCAGCGTACGGAGAAGTCTCACCGGGGAGCTGTTTTTT.

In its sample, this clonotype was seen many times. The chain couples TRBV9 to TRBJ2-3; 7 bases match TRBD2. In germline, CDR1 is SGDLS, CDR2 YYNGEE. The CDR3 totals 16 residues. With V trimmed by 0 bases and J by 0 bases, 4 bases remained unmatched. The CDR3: CASSVAGGTSTDTQYF. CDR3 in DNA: TGTGCCAGCAGCGTAGCGGGAGGAACTAGCACAGATACGCAGTATTTT.

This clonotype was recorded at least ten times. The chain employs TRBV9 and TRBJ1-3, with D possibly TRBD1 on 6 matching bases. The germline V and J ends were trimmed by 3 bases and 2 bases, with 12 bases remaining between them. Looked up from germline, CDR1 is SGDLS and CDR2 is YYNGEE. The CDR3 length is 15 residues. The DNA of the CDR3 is TGTGCCAGCAGCGGACAGACAGGCACTGGAAACACCATATATTTT. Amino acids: CASSGQTGTGNTIYF.

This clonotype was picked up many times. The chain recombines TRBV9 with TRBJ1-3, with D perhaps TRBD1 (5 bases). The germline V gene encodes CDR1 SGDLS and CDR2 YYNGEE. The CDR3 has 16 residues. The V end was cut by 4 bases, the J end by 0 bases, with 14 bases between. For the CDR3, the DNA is TGTGCCAGCAGCCCTGGGACGGGCATCTCTGGAAACACCATATATTTT. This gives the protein CASSPGTGISGNTIYF.

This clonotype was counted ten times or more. CDR3 nucleotide sequence: TGTGCCAGCAGCGGGGACCGGGACAGGGTCTATGGCTACACCTTC. Translation gives CASSGDRDRVYGYTF. The V gene is TRBV9, the J gene TRBJ1-2; 9 nucleotides match TRBD1. V lost 3 bases to trimming and J lost 4 bases; unmatched junction nucleotides: 7. This CDR3 region has 15 residues. Germline lookup yields CDR1 SGDLS and CDR2 YYNGEE.

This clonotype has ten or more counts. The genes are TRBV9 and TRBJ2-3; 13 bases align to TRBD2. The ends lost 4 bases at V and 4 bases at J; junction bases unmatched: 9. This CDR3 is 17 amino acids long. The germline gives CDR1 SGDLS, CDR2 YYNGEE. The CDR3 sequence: CASSSGLAGVPPDTQYF. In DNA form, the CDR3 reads TGTGCCAGCAGCTCCGGACTAGCGGGAGTTCCACCAGATACGCAGTATTTT.

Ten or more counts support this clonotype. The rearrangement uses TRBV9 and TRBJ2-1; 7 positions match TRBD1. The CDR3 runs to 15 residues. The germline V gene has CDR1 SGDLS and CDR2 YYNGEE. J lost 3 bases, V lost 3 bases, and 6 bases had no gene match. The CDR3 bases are TGTGCCAGCAGCGCTTGGGCAGGGGGCTACAATGAGCAGTTCTTC. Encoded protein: CASSAWAGGYNEQFF.

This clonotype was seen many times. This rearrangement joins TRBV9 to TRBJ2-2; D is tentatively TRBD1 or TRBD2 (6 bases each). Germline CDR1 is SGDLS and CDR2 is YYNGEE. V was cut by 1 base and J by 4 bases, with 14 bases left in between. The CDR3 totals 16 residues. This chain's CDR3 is CASSVRARGGTGELFF. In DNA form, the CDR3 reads TGTGCCAGCAGCGTACGGGCCAGGGGAGGCACCGGGGAGCTGTTTTTT.

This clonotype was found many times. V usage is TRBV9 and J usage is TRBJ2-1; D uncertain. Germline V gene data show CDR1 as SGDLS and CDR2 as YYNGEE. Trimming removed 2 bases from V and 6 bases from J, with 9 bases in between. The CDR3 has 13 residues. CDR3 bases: TGTGCCAGCAGCGTTGGTAGTATCAATGAGCAGTTCTTC. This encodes CASSVGSINEQFF.

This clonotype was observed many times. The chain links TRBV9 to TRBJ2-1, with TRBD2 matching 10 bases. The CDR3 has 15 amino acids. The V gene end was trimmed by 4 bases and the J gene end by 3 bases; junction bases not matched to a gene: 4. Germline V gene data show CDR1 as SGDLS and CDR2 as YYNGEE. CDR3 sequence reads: CASSLAGDIYNEQFF. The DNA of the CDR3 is TGTGCCAGCAGCCTAGCGGGAGATATCTACAATGAGCAGTTCTTC.

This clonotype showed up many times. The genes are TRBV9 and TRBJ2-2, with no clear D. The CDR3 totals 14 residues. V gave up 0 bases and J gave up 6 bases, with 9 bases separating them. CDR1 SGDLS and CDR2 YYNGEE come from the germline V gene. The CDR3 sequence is CASSVAHTAGELFF. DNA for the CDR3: TGTGCCAGCAGCGTAGCTCACACAGCCGGGGAGCTGTTTTTT.

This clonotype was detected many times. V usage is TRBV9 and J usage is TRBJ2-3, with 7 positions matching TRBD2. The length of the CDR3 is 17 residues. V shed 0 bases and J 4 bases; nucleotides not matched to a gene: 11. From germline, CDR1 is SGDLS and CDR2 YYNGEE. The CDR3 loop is CASSVALLATRADTQYF. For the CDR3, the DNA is TGTGCCAGCAGCGTAGCCTTACTAGCGACCAGGGCAGATACGCAGTATTTT.

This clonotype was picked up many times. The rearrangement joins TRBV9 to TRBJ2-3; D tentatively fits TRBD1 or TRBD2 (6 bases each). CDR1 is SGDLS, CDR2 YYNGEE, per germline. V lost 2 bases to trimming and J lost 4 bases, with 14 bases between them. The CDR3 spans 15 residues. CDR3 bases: TGTGCCAGCAGCGTGAGGGGGGATCGGCCAGATACGCAGTATTTT. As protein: CASSVRGDRPDTQYF.

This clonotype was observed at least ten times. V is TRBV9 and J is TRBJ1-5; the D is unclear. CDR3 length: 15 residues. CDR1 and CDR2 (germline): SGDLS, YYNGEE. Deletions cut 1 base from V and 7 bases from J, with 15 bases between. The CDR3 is CASSVRSDFVQPQHF. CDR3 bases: TGTGCCAGCAGCGTAAGGTCCGACTTCGTACAGCCCCAGCATTTT.

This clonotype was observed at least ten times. The CDR3 reads CASSPGTSPKSDTQYF. The CDR3 DNA sequence: TGTGCCAGCAGCCCAGGGACTAGCCCCAAATCAGATACGCAGTATTTT. The chain recombines TRBV9 with TRBJ2-3, with 9 bases that match TRBD2. The germline CDR1 and CDR2 sequences are SGDLS and YYNGEE. V shed 4 bases, J shed 4 bases, and the junction held 10 bases outside the gene matches. This CDR3 is built from 16 residues.

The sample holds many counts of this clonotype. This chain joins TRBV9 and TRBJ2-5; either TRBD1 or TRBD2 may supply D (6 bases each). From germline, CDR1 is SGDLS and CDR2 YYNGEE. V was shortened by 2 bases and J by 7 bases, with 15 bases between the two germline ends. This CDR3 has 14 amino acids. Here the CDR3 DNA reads TGTGCCAGCAGCGTTGGGGGGCCCACGGGGACCCAGTACTTC. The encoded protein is CASSVGGPTGTQYF.

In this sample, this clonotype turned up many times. The CDR3 region has the DNA TGTGCCAGCAGCGTAGACTCAGGGATATACAATGAGCAGTTCTTC. This encodes CASSVDSGIYNEQFF. This chain connects TRBV9 to TRBJ2-1, with a possible D match to TRBD1 (5 bases). Germline lookup yields CDR1 SGDLS and CDR2 YYNGEE. V was cut by 0 bases and J by 4 bases, with 11 bases left in between. This CDR3 region has 15 residues.

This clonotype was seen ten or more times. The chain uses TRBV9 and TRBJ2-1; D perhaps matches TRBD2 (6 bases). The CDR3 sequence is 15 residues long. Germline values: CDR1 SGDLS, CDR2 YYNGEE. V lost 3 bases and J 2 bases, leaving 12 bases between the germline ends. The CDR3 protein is CASSAHSGPYNEQFF. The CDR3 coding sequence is TGTGCCAGCAGCGCCCATAGCGGTCCCTACAATGAGCAGTTCTTC. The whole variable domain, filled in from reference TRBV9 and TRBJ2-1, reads DSGVTQTPKHLITATGQRVTLRCSPRSGDLSVYWYQQSLDQGLQFLIQYYNGEERAKGNILERFSAQQFPDLHSELNLSSLELGDSALYFCASSAHSGPYNEQFFGPGTRLTVL.

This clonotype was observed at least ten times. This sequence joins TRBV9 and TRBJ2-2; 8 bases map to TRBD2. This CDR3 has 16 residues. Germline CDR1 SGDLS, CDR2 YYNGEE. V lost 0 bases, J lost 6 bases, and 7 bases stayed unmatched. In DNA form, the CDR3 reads TGTGCCAGCAGCGTAGGGCCCAGCGGGAGTTCCGGGGAGCTGTTTTTT. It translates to CASSVGPSGSSGELFF.

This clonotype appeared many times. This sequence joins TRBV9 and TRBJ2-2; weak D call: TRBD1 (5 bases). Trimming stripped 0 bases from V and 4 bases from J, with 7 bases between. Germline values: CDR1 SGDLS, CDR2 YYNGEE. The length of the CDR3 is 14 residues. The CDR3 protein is CASSVGGLTGELFF. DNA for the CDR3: TGTGCCAGCAGCGTAGGGGGCCTCACCGGGGAGCTGTTTTTT. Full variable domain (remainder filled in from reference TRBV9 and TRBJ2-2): DSGVTQTPKHLITATGQRVTLRCSPRSGDLSVYWYQQSLDQGLQFLIQYYNGEERAKGNILERFSAQQFPDLHSELNLSSLELGDSALYFCASSVGGLTGELFFGEGSRLTVL.

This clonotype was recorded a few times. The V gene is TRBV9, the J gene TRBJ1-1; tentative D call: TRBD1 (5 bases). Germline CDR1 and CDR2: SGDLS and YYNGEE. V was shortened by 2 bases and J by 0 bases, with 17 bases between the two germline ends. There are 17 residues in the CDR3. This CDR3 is CASSVGGGGILNTEAFF. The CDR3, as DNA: TGTGCCAGCAGCGTGGGGGGGGGTGGCATATTGAACACTGAAGCTTTCTTT.

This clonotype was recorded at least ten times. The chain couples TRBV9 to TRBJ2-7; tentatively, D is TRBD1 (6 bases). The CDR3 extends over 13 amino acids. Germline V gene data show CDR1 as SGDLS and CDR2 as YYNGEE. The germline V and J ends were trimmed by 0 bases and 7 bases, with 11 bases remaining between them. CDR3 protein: CASSVDRAGEQYF. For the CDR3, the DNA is TGTGCCAGCAGCGTAGACAGGGCCGGGGAGCAGTACTTC.

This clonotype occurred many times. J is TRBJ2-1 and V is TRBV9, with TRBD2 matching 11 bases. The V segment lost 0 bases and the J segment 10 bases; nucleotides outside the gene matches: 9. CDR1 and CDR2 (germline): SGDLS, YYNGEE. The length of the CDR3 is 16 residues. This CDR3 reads CASSVEDSGRATEQFF. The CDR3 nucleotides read TGTGCCAGCAGCGTAGAGGATAGCGGGAGGGCCACCGAGCAGTTCTTC.

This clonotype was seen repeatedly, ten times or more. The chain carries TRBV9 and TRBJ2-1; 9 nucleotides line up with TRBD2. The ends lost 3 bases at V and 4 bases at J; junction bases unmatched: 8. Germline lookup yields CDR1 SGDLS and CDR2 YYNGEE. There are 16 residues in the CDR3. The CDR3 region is CASSAPRREGYNEQFF. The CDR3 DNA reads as TGTGCCAGCAGCGCCCCTCGGCGGGAGGGATACAATGAGCAGTTCTTC.

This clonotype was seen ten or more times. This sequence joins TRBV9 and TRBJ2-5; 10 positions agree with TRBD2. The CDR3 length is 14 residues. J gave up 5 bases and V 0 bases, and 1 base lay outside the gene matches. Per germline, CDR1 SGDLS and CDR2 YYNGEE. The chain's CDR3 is CASSVELAGETQYF. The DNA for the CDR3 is TGTGCCAGCAGCGTAGAACTAGCGGGGGAGACCCAGTACTTC.

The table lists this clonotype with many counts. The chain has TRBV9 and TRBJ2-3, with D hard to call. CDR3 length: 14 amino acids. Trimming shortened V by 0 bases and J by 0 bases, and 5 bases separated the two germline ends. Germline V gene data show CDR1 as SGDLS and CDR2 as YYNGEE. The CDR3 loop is CASSVDHSTDTQYF. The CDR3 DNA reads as TGTGCCAGCAGCGTAGATCACAGCACAGATACGCAGTATTTT.

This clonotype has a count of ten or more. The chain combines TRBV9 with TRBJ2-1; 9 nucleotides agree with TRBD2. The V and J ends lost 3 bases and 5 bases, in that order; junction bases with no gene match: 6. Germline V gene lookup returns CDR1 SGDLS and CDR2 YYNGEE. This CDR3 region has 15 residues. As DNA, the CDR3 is TGTGCCAGCAGCGCGCGACTAGCGGTGAACAATGAGCAGTTCTTC. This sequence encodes CASSARLAVNNEQFF. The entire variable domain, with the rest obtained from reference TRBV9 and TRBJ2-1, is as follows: DSGVTQTPKHLITATGQRVTLRCSPRSGDLSVYWYQQSLDQGLQFLIQYYNGEERAKGNILERFSAQQFPDLHSELNLSSLELGDSALYFCASSARLAVNNEQFFGPGTRLTVL.